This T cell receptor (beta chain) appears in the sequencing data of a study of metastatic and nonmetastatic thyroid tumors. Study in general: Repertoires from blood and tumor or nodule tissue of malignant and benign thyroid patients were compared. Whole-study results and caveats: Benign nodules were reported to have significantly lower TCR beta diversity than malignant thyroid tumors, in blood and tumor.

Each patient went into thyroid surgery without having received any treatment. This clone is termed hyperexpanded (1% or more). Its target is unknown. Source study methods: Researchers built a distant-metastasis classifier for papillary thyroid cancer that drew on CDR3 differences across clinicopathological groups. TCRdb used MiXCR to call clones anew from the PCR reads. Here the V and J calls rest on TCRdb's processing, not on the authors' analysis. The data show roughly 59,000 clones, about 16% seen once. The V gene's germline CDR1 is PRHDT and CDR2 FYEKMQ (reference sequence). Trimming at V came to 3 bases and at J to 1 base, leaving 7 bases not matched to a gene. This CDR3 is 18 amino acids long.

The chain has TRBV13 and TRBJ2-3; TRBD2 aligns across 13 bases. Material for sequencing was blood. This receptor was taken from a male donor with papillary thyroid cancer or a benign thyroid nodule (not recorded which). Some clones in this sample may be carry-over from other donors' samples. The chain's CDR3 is CASSFTSGGALGTDTQYF. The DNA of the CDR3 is TGTGCCAGCAGCTTTACTAGCGGGGGGGCTCTCGGCACAGATACGCAGTATTTT.